The rows below give T cell receptor beta chains drawn from one sample of a study of blood T cell repertoires in COVID-19. Clones were sequenced by immunoSEQ multiplex PCR, and TCRdb holds only the in-frame ones, with some missing. The table has almost 70,000 clones, 89% seen once. Specimen: peripheral blood. These TCRs come from a woman aged 45-65 years with active COVID-19. The CDR3 runs from the conserved cysteine through the conserved F or W. A D gene is named only where the DNA matches it firmly. Size tells how often a clone was seen (once, few, many) or the class of an expanded clone, and some rows leave it out.

J | V | D | size | CDR3 | DNA
TRBJ1-2 | TRBV30 | TRBD1 | once | CAWSAGTGNGYTF | TGTGCCTGGAGTGCCGGGACAGGGAACGGCTACACCTTC
TRBJ1-2 | TRBV2 | . | . | CASSVQGSRNGYTF | TGTGCCAGCAGTGTCCAGGGATCCAGGAATGGCTACACCTTC
TRBJ2-3 | TRBV28 | . | . | CASSTRALEPTFTDTQYF | TGTGCCAGCAGTACGAGGGCCTTAGAACCCACATTCACAGATACGCAGTATTTT
TRBJ2-7 | TRBV7-8 | TRBD2 | once | CASSSIRRSSGSSYEQYF | TGTGCCAGCAGCTCAATACGACGGTCTAGCGGGAGCTCCTACGAGCAGTACTTC
TRBJ1-2 | TRBV12-3/TRBV12-4 | . | . | CASSSGYGYTF | TGTGCCAGCAGTTCAGGATATGGCTACACCTTC
TRBJ2-7 | TRBV6-5 | . | . | CASSRNGAYEQYF | TGTGCCAGCAGTCGAAATGGAGCCTACGAGCAGTACTTC
TRBJ2-1 | TRBV7-9 | . | . | CASSLSSSYNEQFF | TGTGCCAGCAGCTTAAGTAGCTCCTACAATGAGCAGTTCTTC
TRBJ1-1 | TRBV28 | TRBD1 | . | CATVGSQGVRTEAFF | TGTGCCACCGTGGGTTCACAGGGGGTAAGGACTGAAGCTTTCTTT
TRBJ2-1 | TRBV6-5 | . | . | CASSPFMSNEQFF | TGTGCCAGCAGTCCCTTTATGAGCAATGAGCAGTTCTTC
TRBJ2-3 | TRBV6-6 | . | . | CASSYRGTDTQYF | TGTGCCAGCAGTTACAGGGGAACAGATACGCAGTATTTT
TRBJ2-3 | TRBV4-1 | . | . | CASTPSPPGAGGTDTQYF | TGCGCCAGCACGCCTAGTCCCCCAGGGGCAGGGGGCACAGATACGCAGTATTTT
TRBJ2-7 | TRBV14 | . | . | CASSQESEQYF | TGTGCCAGCAGCCAAGAGAGCGAGCAGTACTTC
TRBJ1-6 | TRBV19 | . | . | CATTGTRYSPLHF | TGTGCCACCACCGGGACACGATATTCACCCCTCCACTTT
TRBJ2-3 | TRBV19 | TRBD2 | . | CASSIVLLAGEDTQYF | TGTGCCAGTAGTATAGTTCTACTAGCGGGAGAAGATACGCAGTATTTT
TRBJ2-3 | TRBV28 | . | . | CASSLGLVTQYF | TGTGCCAGCAGCCTCGGGTTGGTTACGCAGTATTTT
TRBJ2-7 | TRBV29-1 | TRBD1 | . | CSVDLPEKGAREQYF | TGCAGCGTTGATCTTCCGGAAAAGGGGGCGAGAGAGCAGTACTTC
TRBJ2-1 | TRBV5-1 | TRBD2 | large | CASSPSPLAGAFNEQFF | TGCGCCAGCAGCCCGTCGCCGCTAGCGGGAGCCTTCAATGAGCAGTTCTTC
TRBJ2-3 | TRBV29-1 | . | . | CSAGASRRQYF | TGCAGCGCTGGAGCATCGCGTCGGCAGTATTTT